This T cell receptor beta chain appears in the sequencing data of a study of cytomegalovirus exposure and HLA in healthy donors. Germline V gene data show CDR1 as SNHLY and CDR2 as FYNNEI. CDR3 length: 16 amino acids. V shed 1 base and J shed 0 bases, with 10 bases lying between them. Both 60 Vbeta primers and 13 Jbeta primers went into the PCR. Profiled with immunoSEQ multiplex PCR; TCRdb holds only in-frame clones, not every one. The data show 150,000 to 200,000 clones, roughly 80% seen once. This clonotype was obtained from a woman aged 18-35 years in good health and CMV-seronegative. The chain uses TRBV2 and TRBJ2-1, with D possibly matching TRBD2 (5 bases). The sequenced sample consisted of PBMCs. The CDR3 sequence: CASSEEGDNSYNEQFF. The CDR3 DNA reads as TGTGCCAGCAGTGAAGAGGGAGATAACTCCTACAATGAGCAGTTCTTC.